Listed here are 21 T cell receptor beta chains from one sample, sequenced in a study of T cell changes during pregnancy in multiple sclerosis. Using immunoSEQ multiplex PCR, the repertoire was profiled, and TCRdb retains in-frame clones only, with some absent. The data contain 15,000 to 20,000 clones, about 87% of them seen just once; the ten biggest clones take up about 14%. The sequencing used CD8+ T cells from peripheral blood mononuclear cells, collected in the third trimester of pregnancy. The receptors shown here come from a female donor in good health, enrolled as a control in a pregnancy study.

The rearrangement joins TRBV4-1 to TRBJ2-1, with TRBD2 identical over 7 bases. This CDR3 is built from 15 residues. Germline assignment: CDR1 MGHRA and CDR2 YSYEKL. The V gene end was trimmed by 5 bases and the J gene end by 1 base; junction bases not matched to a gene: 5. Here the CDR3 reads CASSFSGASYNEQFF. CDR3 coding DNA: TGCGCCAGCAGCTTCAGCGGGGCGTCCTACAATGAGCAGTTCTTC.

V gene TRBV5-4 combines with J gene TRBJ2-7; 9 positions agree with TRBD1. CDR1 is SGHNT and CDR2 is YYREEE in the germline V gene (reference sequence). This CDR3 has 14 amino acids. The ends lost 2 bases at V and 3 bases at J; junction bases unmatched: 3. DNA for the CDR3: TGTGCCAGCAGCTTCCCGGGACAGGGCTACGAGCAGTACTTC. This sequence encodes CASSFPGQGYEQYF. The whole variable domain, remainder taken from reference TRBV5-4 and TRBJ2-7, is ETGVTQSPTHLIKTRGQQVTLRCSSQSGHNTVSWYQQALGQGPQFIFQYYREEENGRGNFPPRFSGLQFPNYSSELNVNALELDDSALYLCASSFPGQGYEQYFGPGTRLTVT.

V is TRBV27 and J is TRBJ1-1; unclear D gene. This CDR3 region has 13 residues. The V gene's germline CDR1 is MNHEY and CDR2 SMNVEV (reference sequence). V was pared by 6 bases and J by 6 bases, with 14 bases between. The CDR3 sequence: CASRITLGAEAFF. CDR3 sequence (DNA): TGTGCCAGCAGGATCACCCTAGGCGCTGAAGCTTTCTTT.

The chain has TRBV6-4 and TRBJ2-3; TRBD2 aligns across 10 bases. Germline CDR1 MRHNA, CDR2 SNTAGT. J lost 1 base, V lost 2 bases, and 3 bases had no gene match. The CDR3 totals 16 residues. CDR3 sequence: CASSDGSGGGTDTQYF. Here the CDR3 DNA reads TGTGCCAGCAGTGACGGCAGCGGGGGGGGCACAGATACGCAGTATTTT.

The CDR3 region is CASSWAVNQPQHF. The CDR3 DNA sequence: TGCGCCAGCAGCTGGGCAGTCAATCAGCCCCAGCATTTT. The chain combines TRBV4-1 with TRBJ1-5, with D unresolved. Germline V gene sequence: CDR1 MGHRA, CDR2 YSYEKL. Trimming stripped 5 bases from V and 3 bases from J, with 8 bases between. The CDR3 is made up of 13 amino acids.

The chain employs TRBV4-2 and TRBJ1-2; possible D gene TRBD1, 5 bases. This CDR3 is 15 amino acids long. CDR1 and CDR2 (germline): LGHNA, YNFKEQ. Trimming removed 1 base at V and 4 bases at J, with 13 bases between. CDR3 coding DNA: TGTGCCAGCAGCCAAGGTCGGGGGTATCCCTATGGCTACACCTTC. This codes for CASSQGRGYPYGYTF.

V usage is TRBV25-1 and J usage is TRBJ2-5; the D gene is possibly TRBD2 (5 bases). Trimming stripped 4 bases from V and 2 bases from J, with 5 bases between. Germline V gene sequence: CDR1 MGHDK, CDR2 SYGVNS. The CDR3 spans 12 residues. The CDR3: CASSAGQETQYF. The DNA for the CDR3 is TGTGCCAGCAGTGCGGGGCAAGAGACCCAGTACTTC.

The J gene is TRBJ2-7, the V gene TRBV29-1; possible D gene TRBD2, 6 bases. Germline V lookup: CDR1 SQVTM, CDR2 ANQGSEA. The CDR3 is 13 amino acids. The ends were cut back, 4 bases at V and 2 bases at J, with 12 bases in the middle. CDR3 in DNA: TGCAGCGTTGGGGATCGGGAGACCTACGAGCAGTACTTC. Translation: CSVGDRETYEQYF.

The DNA for the CDR3 is TGTGCCAGCAGCTTACCCAACGGACTAGCGGGGGGGCCCAGAGAGACCCAGTACTTC. It encodes CASSLPNGLAGGPRETQYF. This chain uses TRBV7-8 with TRBJ2-5, with 15 nucleotides matching TRBD2. CDR1 SGHVS and CDR2 FQNEAQ come from the germline V gene. The V and J ends lost 2 bases and 4 bases, in that order; junction bases with no gene match: 11. This CDR3 is 19 amino acids long.

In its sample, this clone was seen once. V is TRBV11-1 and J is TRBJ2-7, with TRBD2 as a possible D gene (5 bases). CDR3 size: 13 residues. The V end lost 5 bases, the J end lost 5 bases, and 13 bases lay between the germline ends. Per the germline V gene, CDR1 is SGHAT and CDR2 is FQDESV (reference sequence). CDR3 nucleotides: TGTGCCAGCAGCCTAGGAGGTCAGAACGAGCAGTACTTC. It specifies CASSLGGQNEQYF.

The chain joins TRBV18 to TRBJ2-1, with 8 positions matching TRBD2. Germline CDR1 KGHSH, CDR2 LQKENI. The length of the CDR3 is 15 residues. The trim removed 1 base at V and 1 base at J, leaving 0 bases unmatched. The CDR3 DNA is TGTGCCAGCTCACCACTAGCGGGATCCTACAATGAGCAGTTCTTC. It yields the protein CASSPLAGSYNEQFF. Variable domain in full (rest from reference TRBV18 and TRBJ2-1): NAGVMQNPRHLVRRRGQEARLRCSPMKGHSHVYWYRQLPEEGLKFMVYLQKENIIDESGMPKERFSAEFPKEGPSILRIQQVVRGDSAAYFCASSPLAGSYNEQFFGPGTRLTVL.

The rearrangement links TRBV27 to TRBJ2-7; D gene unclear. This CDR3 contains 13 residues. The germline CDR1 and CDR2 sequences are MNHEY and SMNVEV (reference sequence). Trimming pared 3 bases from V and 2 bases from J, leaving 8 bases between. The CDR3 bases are TGTGCCAGCAGTTTTGGAGTACCCTACGAGCAGTACTTC. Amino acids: CASSFGVPYEQYF.

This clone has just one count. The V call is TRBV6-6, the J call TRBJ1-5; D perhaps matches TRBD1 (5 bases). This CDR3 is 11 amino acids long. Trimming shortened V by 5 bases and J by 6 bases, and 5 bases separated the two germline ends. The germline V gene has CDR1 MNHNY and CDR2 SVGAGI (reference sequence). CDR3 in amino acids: CASSQGQPQHF. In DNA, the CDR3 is TGTGCCAGCAGTCAGGGTCAGCCCCAGCATTTT.

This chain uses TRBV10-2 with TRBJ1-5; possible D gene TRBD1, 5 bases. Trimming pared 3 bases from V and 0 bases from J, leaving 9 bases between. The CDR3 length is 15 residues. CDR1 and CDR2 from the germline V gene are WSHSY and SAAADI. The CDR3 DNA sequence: TGCGCCAGCAGTGATACAGGAGATAGCAATCAGCCCCAGCATTTT. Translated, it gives CASSDTGDSNQPQHF.

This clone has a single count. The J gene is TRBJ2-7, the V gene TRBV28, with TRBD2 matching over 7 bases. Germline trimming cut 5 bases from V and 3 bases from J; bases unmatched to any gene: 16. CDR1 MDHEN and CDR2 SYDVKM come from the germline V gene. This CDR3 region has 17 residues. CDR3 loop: CASSLASSRASGYEQYF. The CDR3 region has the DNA TGTGCCAGCAGTCTCGCGAGCTCCCGGGCTAGCGGCTACGAGCAGTACTTC.

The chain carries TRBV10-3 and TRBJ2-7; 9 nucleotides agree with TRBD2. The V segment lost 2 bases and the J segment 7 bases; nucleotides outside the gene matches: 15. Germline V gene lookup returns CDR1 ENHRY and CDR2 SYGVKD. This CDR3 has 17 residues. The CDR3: CAISEETWRGGLEEQYF. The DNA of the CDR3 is TGTGCCATCAGTGAGGAGACCTGGCGGGGGGGCCTAGAGGAGCAGTACTTC.

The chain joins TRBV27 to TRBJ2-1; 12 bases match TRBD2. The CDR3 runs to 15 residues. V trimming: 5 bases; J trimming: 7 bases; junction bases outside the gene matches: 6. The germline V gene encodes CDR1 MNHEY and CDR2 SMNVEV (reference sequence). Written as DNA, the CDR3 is TGTGCCAGCAGTCCCGGGACTAGCGGGCGAAATGAGCAGTTCTTC. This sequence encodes CASSPGTSGRNEQFF.

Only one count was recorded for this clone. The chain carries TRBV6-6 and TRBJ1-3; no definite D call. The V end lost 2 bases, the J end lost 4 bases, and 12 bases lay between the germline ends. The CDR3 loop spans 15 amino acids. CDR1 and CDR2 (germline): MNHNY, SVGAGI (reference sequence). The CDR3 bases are TGTGCCAGCAGTTACAGCGGGAAGGCAGGAAACACCATATATTTT. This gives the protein CASSYSGKAGNTIYF.

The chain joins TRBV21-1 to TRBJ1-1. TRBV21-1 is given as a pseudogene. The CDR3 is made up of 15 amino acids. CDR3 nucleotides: TGTGCCAGCAGCAAAGCGCTGTCGGGGGGGGCTGAAGCTTTCTTT. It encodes CASSKALSGGAEAFF.

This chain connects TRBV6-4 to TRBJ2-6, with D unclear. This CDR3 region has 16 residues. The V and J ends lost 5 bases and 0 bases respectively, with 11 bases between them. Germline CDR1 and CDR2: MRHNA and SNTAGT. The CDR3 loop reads CASSPFDNSGANVLTF. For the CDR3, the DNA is TGTGCCAGCAGTCCCTTCGACAACTCTGGGGCCAACGTCCTGACTTTC.

For the CDR3, the DNA is TGTGCCACCAGTAGGACAGACTACGAGCAGTACTTC. This sequence encodes CATSRTDYEQYF. The chain recombines TRBV15 with TRBJ2-7; D may be TRBD1 (6 bases). Germline loops: CDR1 LNHNV, CDR2 YYDKDF (reference sequence). V lost 6 bases, J lost 3 bases, and 9 bases lay in between. The CDR3 runs 12 residues.